The T cell receptor (beta chain) under discussion was sequenced for a study of cytotoxic CD8 clonotypes in ibrutinib-treated CLL. Study information: Researchers reported 11 to 12 relapsed/refractory and approximately 16 treatment-naive patients, around 17 of them IGHV unmutated. Study-wide findings and caveats: Timing of sampling differed between sustained-remission and progressing patients. Upon ibrutinib response clonality rose, and upon progression it fell back toward baseline.

Per the germline V gene, CDR1 is MDHEN and CDR2 is SYDVKM. CDR3 length: 10 residues. The V end was cut by 5 bases, the J end by 8 bases, with 3 bases between. This clone was counted only a few times. Its antigen remains unidentified. TCRdb keeps only in-frame clones here, not all; method: immunoSEQ multiplex PCR. The data contain roughly 220,000 clones, roughly 79% of them singletons. The TCR originated in a human donor with chronic lymphocytic leukemia. The chain uses TRBV28 and TRBJ1-4, with D hard to call. The input for sequencing was PBMCs, taken after 12 months of ibrutinib treatment. CDR3 region: CASSREKLFF. CDR3 nucleotide sequence: TGTGCCAGCAGTCGCGAAAAACTGTTTTTT.